The 30 T cell receptor beta chains below all came from one sample that was sequenced in a study of blood T cell repertoires in COVID-19. Only in-frame clones appear in the TCRdb table, and some are missing; sequencing was by immunoSEQ multiplex PCR. The profile shows nearly 200,000 clones, around 82% of them singletons. Sequencing input: PBMCs or T cells enriched from blood (not recorded which). These receptors were taken from a middle-aged man who had recovered from COVID-19.

The CDR3, as DNA: TGTGCCAGCAGTTACACTGGCTATGGCTACACCTTC. Encoded protein: CASSYTGYGYTF. The rearrangement joins TRBV6-2 or TRBV6-3 to TRBJ1-2; no clear D. Germline V CDR1 and CDR2: MNHEY, SVGEGT. The CDR3 runs 12 residues. Trimming cost V 2 bases and J 4 bases, with 5 bases left between them.

Concerning this clone itself: Germline and junction disagree at one end, which may indicate a read error. The rearrangement joins TRBV30 to TRBJ1-1; D unresolved. This CDR3 comprises 14 residues. Germline V CDR1 and CDR2: GTSNPN, SVGIG (reference sequence). The CDR3 DNA sequence: TGTGCCTGGAGTTTCTACGCAGCGAACACTGAAACTTTCTTT. Translating it yields CAWSFYAANTETFF.

The chain recombines TRBV20-1 with TRBJ2-1, with D possibly TRBD1 on 5 matching bases. This CDR3 contains 10 residues. V was cut by 3 bases and J by 12 bases, with 9 bases left in between. From germline, CDR1 is DFQATT and CDR2 SNEGSKA (reference sequence). The CDR3 protein is CSASREGQFF. CDR3 DNA: TGCAGTGCTAGCAGGGAAGGGCAGTTCTTC.

The genes are TRBV18 and TRBJ1-1; D remains unclear. The ends were cut back, 6 bases at V and 7 bases at J, with 21 bases in the middle. The CDR3 length is 15 residues. Germline-derived CDR1 and CDR2 are KGHSH and LQKENI. CDR3 in DNA: TGTGCCAGCTCCCCGGGAATTGCCCCTTGGGATGAAGCTTTCTTT. Amino acid sequence: CASSPGIAPWDEAFF.

This clone appeared once. This chain links TRBV10-3 with TRBJ2-6; 7 bases line up with TRBD1. Germline V gene data show CDR1 as ENHRY and CDR2 as SYGVKD. The CDR3 consists of 16 residues. Germline trimming cut 3 bases from V and 4 bases from J; bases unmatched to any gene: 6. As DNA, the CDR3 is TGTGCCATCAGTGACAGGGGGTATTCCGGGGCCAACGTCCTGACTTTC. It codes for CAISDRGYSGANVLTF.

The V and J genes are TRBV3-1 (or the pseudogene TRBV3-2) and TRBJ1-6; the match to TRBD1 covers 8 bases. The V and J ends lost 8 bases and 7 bases, in that order; junction bases with no gene match: 13. The CDR3 extends over 16 amino acids. The germline V gene has CDR1 LGHDT and CDR2 YNNKEL (reference sequence). This CDR3 reads CASAWRLRGPNSPLHF. Written as DNA, the CDR3 is TGTGCCAGCGCGTGGCGACTCAGGGGGCCAAATTCACCCCTCCACTTT.

This clone was detected many times. Other DNA sequences in this sample translate to the same CDR3. This chain connects TRBV2 to TRBJ1-3; D unclear. The CDR3 is 17 amino acids. Trimming cost V 6 bases and J 0 bases, with 18 bases left between them. CDR1 and CDR2 from the germline V gene are SNHLY and FYNNEI. The CDR3, as DNA: TGTGCCAGCAGGCATAGGTTGTATACAGACTCTGGAAACACCATATATTTT. Residues: CASRHRLYTDSGNTIYF.

The gene calls are TRBV2 and TRBJ1-5; 12 bases line up with TRBD1. J was trimmed by 6 bases and V by 3 bases; bases with no gene match: 15. The germline V gene has CDR1 SNHLY and CDR2 FYNNEI. CDR3 length: 19 amino acids. CDR3 protein: CASSETRDRGQSRGQPQHF. Here the CDR3 DNA reads TGTGCCAGCAGTGAGACGCGGGACAGGGGGCAATCTCGTGGTCAGCCCCAGCATTTT.

CDR3 nucleotides: TGTGCCAGCAGCTTAGAAAGGAGGAAGACCCAGTACTTC. Amino acid sequence: CASSLERRKTQYF. The chain links TRBV13 to TRBJ2-5; TRBD2 is a possible D gene (5 bases). Germline lookup yields CDR1 PRHDT and CDR2 FYEKMQ (reference sequence). V was cut by 1 base and J by 6 bases, with 9 bases left in between. The length of the CDR3 is 13 residues.

V and J are TRBV4-1 and TRBJ1-2; tentatively, D is TRBD1 (6 bases). Germline V gene lookup returns CDR1 MGHRA and CDR2 YSYEKL. V was trimmed by 0 bases and J by 2 bases, leaving 10 bases between them. This CDR3 region has 15 residues. The CDR3 nucleotides read TGCGCCAGCAGCCAAGATGTACAGGGCAACTATGGCTACACCTTC. Translation gives CASSQDVQGNYGYTF.

V gene TRBV6-5 combines with J gene TRBJ1-4; 9 bases fit TRBD1. Germline V gene data show CDR1 as MNHEY and CDR2 as SVGAGI. Trimming cost V 9 bases and J 8 bases; bases outside gene matches: 10. There are 14 residues in the CDR3. The CDR3 loop reads CASHTGGAGEKLFF. In DNA, the CDR3 is TGTGCCAGTCATACAGGGGGCGCGGGGGAAAAACTGTTTTTT.

The chain employs TRBV6-2 or TRBV6-3 and TRBJ2-1; a weak D match, TRBD2 (5 bases). The CDR3 covers 12 residues. With 2 bases removed from V and 6 bases from J, the gap between germline ends came to 5 bases. Germline loops: CDR1 MNHEY, CDR2 SVGEGT. The CDR3 region is CASSYAGNEQFF. Here the CDR3 DNA reads TGTGCCAGCAGTTACGCGGGCAATGAGCAGTTCTTC.

This rearrangement joins TRBV19 to TRBJ1-1; 7 bases are shared with TRBD1. The CDR3 is 14 amino acids. With V trimmed by 10 bases and J by 7 bases, 15 bases remained unmatched. CDR1 is LNHDA and CDR2 is SQIVND in the germline V gene (reference sequence). CDR3 residues: CATGTASLTGEAFF. In DNA form, the CDR3 reads TGTGCCACCGGGACAGCGAGTTTGACGGGTGAAGCTTTCTTT. Looking up the rest from reference TRBV19 and TRBJ1-1 gives the full variable domain: DGGITQSPKYLFRKEGQNVTLSCEQNLNHDAMYWYRQDPGQGLRLIYYSQIVNDFQKGDIAEGYSVSREKKESFPLTVTSAQKNPTAFYLCATGTASLTGEAFFGQGTRLTVV.

There are many counts of this clone. This chain uses TRBV5-1 with TRBJ2-1; 13 nucleotides line up with TRBD2. Losses at the gene ends were 2 bases for V and 3 bases for J; bases not matched to a gene: 5. The CDR3 is 17 amino acids. Germline-derived CDR1 and CDR2 are SGHRS and YFSETQ. The CDR3 DNA follows: TGCGCCAGCAGCTTCAATGGACTAGCGGGGGTCTACAATGAGCAGTTCTTC. This gives the protein CASSFNGLAGVYNEQFF.

The V call is TRBV2, the J call TRBJ2-7, with D maybe TRBD1 (6 bases). Trimming removed 5 bases at V and 0 bases at J, with 14 bases between. Germline loops: CDR1 SNHLY, CDR2 FYNNEI. The CDR3 contains 15 residues. In DNA, the CDR3 is TGTGCCAGCAGTTCTAGACAGGCGTACTCCTACGAGCAGTACTTC. It translates to CASSSRQAYSYEQYF. The full variable domain, rest sourced from reference TRBV2 and TRBJ2-7, is EPEVTQTPSHQVTQMGQEVILRCVPISNHLYFYWYRQILGQKVEFLVSFYNNEISEKSEIFDDQFSVERPDGSNFTLKIRSTKLEDSAMYFCASSSRQAYSYEQYFGPGTRLTVT.

The chain employs TRBV5-4 and TRBJ1-6, with unresolved D. Looked up from germline, CDR1 is SGHNT and CDR2 is YYREEE (reference sequence). Trimming removed 1 base at V and 1 base at J, with 6 bases between. The CDR3 contains 15 residues. CDR3: CASSLSGSYNSPLHF. DNA of the CDR3: TGTGCCAGCAGCTTGTCGGGGTCCTATAATTCACCCCTCCACTTT.

CDR3 sequence (DNA): TGTGCCAGCAGTGGGGGCAAGTACGAGCAGTACTTC. This gives the protein CASSGGKYEQYF. The chain carries TRBV7-2 and TRBJ2-7, with a weak D call TRBD1 (6 bases). The length of the CDR3 is 12 residues. Per germline, CDR1 SGHTA and CDR2 FQGNSA. V dropped 6 bases and J dropped 4 bases, with 10 bases sitting between them.

The chain couples TRBV19 to TRBJ1-4; no definite D call. CDR3 size: 15 residues. Per the germline V gene, CDR1 is LNHDA and CDR2 is SQIVND (reference sequence). V was trimmed by 6 bases and J by 2 bases, leaving 13 bases between them. This CDR3 reads CASRSYVTTNEKLFF. In nucleotides, the CDR3 is TGTGCCAGTAGGAGCTACGTTACGACTAATGAAAAACTGTTTTTT. Based on the CDR3 plus reference TRBV19 and TRBJ1-4, the full variable domain is DGGITQSPKYLFRKEGQNVTLSCEQNLNHDAMYWYRQDPGQGLRLIYYSQIVNDFQKGDIAEGYSVSREKKESFPLTVTSAQKNPTAFYLCASRSYVTTNEKLFFGSGTQLSVL.

The chain has TRBV19 and TRBJ1-5, with 7 bases matching TRBD1. Germline V lookup: CDR1 LNHDA, CDR2 SQIVND (reference sequence). The length of the CDR3 is 15 residues. V dropped 7 bases and J dropped 1; count of bases not matched to a gene: 7. The CDR3 loop reads CASTTTGTSNQPQHF. CDR3 nucleotides: TGTGCCAGTACCACGACAGGGACAAGCAATCAGCCCCAGCATTTT. Full variable domain (outside the CDR3, taken from reference TRBV19 and TRBJ1-5): DGGITQSPKYLFRKEGQNVTLSCEQNLNHDAMYWYRQDPGQGLRLIYYSQIVNDFQKGDIAEGYSVSREKKESFPLTVTSAQKNPTAFYLCASTTTGTSNQPQHFGDGTRLSIL.

V and J are TRBV15 and TRBJ2-1, with 12 bases fitting TRBD2. CDR1 LNHNV and CDR2 YYDKDF come from the germline V gene (reference sequence). The V gene end was trimmed by 1 base and the J gene end by 0 bases; junction bases not matched to a gene: 4. The CDR3 sequence is 18 residues long. CDR3 sequence reads: CATSRGTSGGSSYNEQFF. The CDR3 DNA sequence: TGTGCCACCAGCAGAGGTACTAGCGGGGGGAGCTCCTACAATGAGCAGTTCTTC.

The rearrangement uses TRBV5-8 and TRBJ2-1, with 7 bases aligning to TRBD2. This CDR3 comprises 16 residues. Germline V gives CDR1 SGHTS, CDR2 YDEGEE. V shed 4 bases and J 6 bases; nucleotides not matched to a gene: 13. The CDR3 nucleotides are TGTGCCAGCAGCCCGGGGAGGGGCTTGTCGCGCAATGAGCAGTTCTTC. It codes for CASSPGRGLSRNEQFF.

The chain joins TRBV5-1 to TRBJ2-1; TRBD2 agrees at 11 bases. This CDR3 comprises 15 residues. With 4 bases clipped from V and 3 bases from J, the junction kept 3 bases outside the gene matches. Germline values: CDR1 SGHRS, CDR2 YFSETQ. DNA for the CDR3: TGCGCCAGCAGCGCCGGGACTAGCGGCTACAATGAGCAGTTCTTC. Its protein product is CASSAGTSGYNEQFF.

The chain employs TRBV3-1 (or the pseudogene TRBV3-2) and TRBJ2-7; D may be TRBD2 (6 bases). In germline, CDR1 is LGHDT, CDR2 YNNKEL (reference sequence). V was trimmed by 4 bases and J by 6 bases, leaving 13 bases between them. The CDR3 spans 13 residues. The CDR3 here is CASSPRVEGEQYF. DNA for the CDR3: TGTGCCAGCAGCCCGAGGGTGGAGGGCGAGCAGTACTTC.

V is TRBV11-2 and J is TRBJ1-3, with a tentative D call TRBD1 (5 bases). The CDR3 is 16 residues long. Trimming pared 2 bases from V and 0 bases from J, leaving 11 bases between. CDR1 and CDR2 (germline): SGHAT, FQNNGV. CDR3 in DNA: TGTGCCAGCAGCTTATCTGGGGCCCCCTCTGGAAACACCATATATTTT. It is translated as CASSLSGAPSGNTIYF. The complete variable domain, with remaining parts taken from reference TRBV11-2 and TRBJ1-3, reads EAGVAQSPRYKIIEKRQSVAFWCNPISGHATLYWYQQILGQGPKLLIQFQNNGVVDDSQLPKDRFSAERLKGVDSTLKIQPAKLEDSAVYLCASSLSGAPSGNTIYFGEGSWLTVV.

The rearrangement links TRBV18 to TRBJ1-3; a possible D gene is TRBD1 (6 bases). The germline gives CDR1 KGHSH, CDR2 LQKENI. Trimming shortened V by 3 bases and J by 5 bases, and 14 bases separated the two germline ends. The CDR3 has 15 residues. CDR3 sequence: CASSPIQGERNTIYF. The CDR3 DNA is TGTGCCAGCTCACCCATACAGGGCGAAAGAAACACCATATATTTT. The variable domain in full, completed from reference TRBV18 and TRBJ1-3, reads NAGVMQNPRHLVRRRGQEARLRCSPMKGHSHVYWYRQLPEEGLKFMVYLQKENIIDESGMPKERFSAEFPKEGPSILRIQQVVRGDSAAYFCASSPIQGERNTIYFGEGSWLTVV.

The chain is built from TRBV19 and TRBJ1-6, with D tentatively TRBD1 (5 bases). The CDR3 covers 13 residues. V was shortened by 4 bases and J by 11 bases, with 12 bases between the two germline ends. CDR1 is LNHDA and CDR2 is SQIVND in the germline V gene (reference sequence). CDR3 sequence reads: CASSSSGFPPLHF. The CDR3 coding sequence is TGTGCCAGTAGTAGCTCAGGGTTCCCACCCCTCCACTTT.

This chain uses TRBV20-1 with TRBJ2-1; D not certain. This CDR3 contains 14 residues. V was trimmed by 3 bases and J by 0 bases, leaving 9 bases between them. Germline lookup yields CDR1 DFQATT and CDR2 SNEGSKA (reference sequence). CDR3 sequence: CSASGLRSYNEQFF. The DNA for the CDR3 is TGCAGTGCTAGTGGTCTCCGCTCCTACAATGAGCAGTTCTTC.

The rearrangement joins TRBV19 to TRBJ2-2; 7 bases fit TRBD2. With V trimmed by 6 bases and J by 5 bases, 9 bases remained unmatched. Germline V gene data show CDR1 as LNHDA and CDR2 as SQIVND (reference sequence). The CDR3 length is 15 residues. CDR3 in amino acids: CASRTPGGGTGELFF. CDR3 DNA sequence: TGTGCCAGTAGGACCCCGGGGGGAGGGACCGGGGAGCTGTTTTTT.

This chain joins TRBV30 and TRBJ1-6, with D unclear. The V gene's germline CDR1 is GTSNPN and CDR2 SVGIG (reference sequence). The CDR3 totals 14 residues. Trimming took off 7 bases at V and 4 bases at J, with 14 bases between the two ends. The CDR3 loop is CASTEGLYNSPLHF. CDR3 in DNA: TGTGCCTCAACCGAGGGTTTGTATAATTCACCCCTCCACTTT.

V is TRBV6-5 and J is TRBJ2-1; possibly TRBD1 for D (6 bases). V lost 5 bases, J lost 3 bases, and 14 bases lay in between. The germline V gene encodes CDR1 MNHEY and CDR2 SVGAGI. This CDR3 contains 15 residues. The CDR3 here is CASSPDRNLYNEQFF. In nucleotides, the CDR3 is TGTGCCAGCAGTCCGGACAGAAACCTCTACAATGAGCAGTTCTTC.